This T cell receptor beta chain was recorded in a study of T cells expressing NK-cell markers. In the study overall: It was sorted CD3+CD56-NKG2C+, CD3+CD56+NKG2C- and CD3+CD56+NKG2C+ T cells that provided the TCR beta repertoires. There were seven HCMV-seropositive donors and one seronegative donor among the eight sequenced.

This CDR3 spans 18 amino acids. Concerning this clonotype itself: Antigen specificity is unknown.

Notes on the study in general: Roughly 6 of the donors carried dominant NKG2C+ clonotypes that took up roughly 1.0-8% of their CD8+ T cells.

Scientists made TCR beta cDNA using 5'RACE template switching with UMIs. TCRdb reprocessed the 5' RACE reads and stores each CDR3 protein as one record, lacking DNA. The sample table includes around 380,000 distinct CDR3 sequences. Sequenced sample: blood T cells: a sorted CD56 or NKG2C T cell subset, CD4+ or CD8+ T cells, or bulk PBMC T cells (not recorded which). The TCR comes from a woman aged 45 to 65 in good health. This chain links TRBV12-3 or TRBV12-4 with TRBJ2-1; TCRdb's assignment of TRBD2 cannot be checked, as there is no DNA. CDR3 protein: CASSLGTSGTLSYNEQFF.